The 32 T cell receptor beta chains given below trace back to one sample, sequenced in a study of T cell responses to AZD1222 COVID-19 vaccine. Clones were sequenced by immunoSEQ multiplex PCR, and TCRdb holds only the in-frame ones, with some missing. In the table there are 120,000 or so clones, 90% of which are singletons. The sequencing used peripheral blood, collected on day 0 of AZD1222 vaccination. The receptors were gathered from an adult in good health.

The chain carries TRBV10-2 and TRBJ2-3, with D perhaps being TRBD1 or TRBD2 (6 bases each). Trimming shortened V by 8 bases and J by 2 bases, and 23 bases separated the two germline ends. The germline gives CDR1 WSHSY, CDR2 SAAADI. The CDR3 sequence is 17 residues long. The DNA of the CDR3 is TGCGCCAGCGTTGAGGGGGAGGCCCTCGACCCCACAGATACGCAGTATTTT. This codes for CASVEGEALDPTDTQYF.

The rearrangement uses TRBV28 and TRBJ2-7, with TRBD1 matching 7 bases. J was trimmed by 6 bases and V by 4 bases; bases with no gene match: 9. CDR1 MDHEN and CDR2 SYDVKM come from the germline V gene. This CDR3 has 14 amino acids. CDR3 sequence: CASSSPTGVGEQYF. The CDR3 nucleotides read TGTGCCAGCAGTTCACCTACAGGGGTGGGCGAGCAGTACTTC.

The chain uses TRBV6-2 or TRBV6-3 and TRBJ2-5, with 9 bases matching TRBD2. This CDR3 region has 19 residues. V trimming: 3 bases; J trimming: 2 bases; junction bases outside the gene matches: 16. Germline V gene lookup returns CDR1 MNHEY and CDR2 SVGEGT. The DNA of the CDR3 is TGTGCCAGCAGTTATACCCCCTCTAAAGCGGGAGGACGACAAGAGACCCAGTACTTC. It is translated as CASSYTPSKAGGRQETQYF.

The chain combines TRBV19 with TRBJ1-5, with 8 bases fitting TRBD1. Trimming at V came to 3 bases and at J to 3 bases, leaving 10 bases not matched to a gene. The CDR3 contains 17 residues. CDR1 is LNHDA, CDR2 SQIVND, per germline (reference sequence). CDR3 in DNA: TGTGCCAGTAGTATCGGGCAGGGGGCAGCAAACAATCAGCCCCAGCATTTT. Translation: CASSIGQGAANNQPQHF.

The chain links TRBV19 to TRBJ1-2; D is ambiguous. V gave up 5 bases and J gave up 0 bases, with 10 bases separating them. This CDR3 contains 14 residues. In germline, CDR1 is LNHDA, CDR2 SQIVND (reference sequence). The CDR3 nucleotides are TGTGCCAGTAGTCCCACCCCGTCTAACTATGGCTACACCTTC. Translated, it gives CASSPTPSNYGYTF.

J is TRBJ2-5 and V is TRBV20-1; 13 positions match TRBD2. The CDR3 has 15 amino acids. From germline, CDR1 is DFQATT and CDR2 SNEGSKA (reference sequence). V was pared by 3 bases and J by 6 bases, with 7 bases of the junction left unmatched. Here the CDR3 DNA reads TGCAGTGCTAGTAAGCGGACTAGCGGGAGACAGACCCAGTACTTC. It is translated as CSASKRTSGRQTQYF.

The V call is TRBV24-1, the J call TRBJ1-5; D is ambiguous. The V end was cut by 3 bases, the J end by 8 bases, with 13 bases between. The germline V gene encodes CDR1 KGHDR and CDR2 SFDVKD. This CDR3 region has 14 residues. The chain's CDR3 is CATSDRYGREPQHF. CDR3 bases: TGTGCCACCAGTGATAGGTACGGTCGGGAGCCCCAGCATTTT.

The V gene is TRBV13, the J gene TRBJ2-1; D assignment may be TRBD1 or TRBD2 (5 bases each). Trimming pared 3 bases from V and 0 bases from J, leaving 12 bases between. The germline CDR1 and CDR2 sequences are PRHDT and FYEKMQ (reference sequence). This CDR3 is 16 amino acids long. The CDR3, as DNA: TGTGCCAGCAGCTTCAGGGACGTCATCTCCTACAATGAGCAGTTCTTC. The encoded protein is CASSFRDVISYNEQFF.

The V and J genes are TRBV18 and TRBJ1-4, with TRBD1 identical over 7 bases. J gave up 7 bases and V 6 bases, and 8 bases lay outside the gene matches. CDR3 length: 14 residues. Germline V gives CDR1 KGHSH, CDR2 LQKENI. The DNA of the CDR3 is TGTGCCAGCTCCCAGGGGGACACCAGTGAAAAACTGTTTTTT. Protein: CASSQGDTSEKLFF.

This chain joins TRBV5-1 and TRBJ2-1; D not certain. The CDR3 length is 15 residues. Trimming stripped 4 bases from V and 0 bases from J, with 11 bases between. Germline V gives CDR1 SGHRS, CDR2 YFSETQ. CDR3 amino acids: CASSALSSSYNEQFF. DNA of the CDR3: TGCGCCAGCAGCGCCTTATCCAGCTCCTACAATGAGCAGTTCTTC.

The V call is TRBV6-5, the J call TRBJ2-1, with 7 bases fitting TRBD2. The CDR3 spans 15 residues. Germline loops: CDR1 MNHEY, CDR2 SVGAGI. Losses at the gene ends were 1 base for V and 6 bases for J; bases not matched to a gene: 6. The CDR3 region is CASSYWAGEGNEQFF. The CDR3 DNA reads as TGTGCCAGCAGTTACTGGGCGGGAGAAGGCAATGAGCAGTTCTTC.

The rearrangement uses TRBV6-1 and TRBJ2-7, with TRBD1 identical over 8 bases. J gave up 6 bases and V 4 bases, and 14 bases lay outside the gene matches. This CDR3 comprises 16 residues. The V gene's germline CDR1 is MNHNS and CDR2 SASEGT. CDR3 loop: CASSGMSGTGPGEQYF. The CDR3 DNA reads TGTGCCAGCAGTGGGATGTCCGGGACAGGTCCGGGCGAGCAGTACTTC.

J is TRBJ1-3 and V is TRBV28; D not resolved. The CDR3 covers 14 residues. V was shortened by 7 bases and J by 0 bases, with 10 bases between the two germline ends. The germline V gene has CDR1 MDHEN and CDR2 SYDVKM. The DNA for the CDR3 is TGTGCCAGCACCCAGGAGAGCTCTGGAAACACCATATATTTT. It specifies CASTQESSGNTIYF.

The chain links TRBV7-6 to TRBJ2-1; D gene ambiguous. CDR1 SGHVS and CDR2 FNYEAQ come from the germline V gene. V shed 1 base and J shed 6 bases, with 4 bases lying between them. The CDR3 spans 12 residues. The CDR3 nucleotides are TGTGCCAGCAGCTTAGGTGCCAATGAGCAGTTCTTC. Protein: CASSLGANEQFF.

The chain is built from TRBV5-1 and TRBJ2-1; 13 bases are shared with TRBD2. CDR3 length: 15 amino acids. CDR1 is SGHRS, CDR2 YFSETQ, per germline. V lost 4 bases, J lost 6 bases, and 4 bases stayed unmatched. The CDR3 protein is CASSVGTSGTNEQFF. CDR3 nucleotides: TGCGCCAGCAGCGTAGGGACTAGCGGGACCAATGAGCAGTTCTTC.

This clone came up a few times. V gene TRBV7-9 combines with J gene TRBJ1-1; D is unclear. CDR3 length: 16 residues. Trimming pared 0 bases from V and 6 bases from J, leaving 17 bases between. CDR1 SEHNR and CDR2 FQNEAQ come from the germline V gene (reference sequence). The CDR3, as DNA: TGTGCCAGCAGCTTAGCGCTAACAGCGCAGGACGCTGAAGCTTTCTTT. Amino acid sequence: CASSLALTAQDAEAFF.

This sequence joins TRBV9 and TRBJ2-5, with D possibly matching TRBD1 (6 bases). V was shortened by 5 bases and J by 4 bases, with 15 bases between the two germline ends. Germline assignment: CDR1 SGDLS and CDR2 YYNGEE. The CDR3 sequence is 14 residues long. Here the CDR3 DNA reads TGTGCCAGCAGTTCAACGGTAGGGGGAGAGACCCAGTACTTC. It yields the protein CASSSTVGGETQYF.

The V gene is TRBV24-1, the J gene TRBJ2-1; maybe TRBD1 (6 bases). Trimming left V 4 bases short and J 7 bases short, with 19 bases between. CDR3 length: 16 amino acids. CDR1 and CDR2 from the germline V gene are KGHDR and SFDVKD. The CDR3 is CATSDPGTSAANEQFF. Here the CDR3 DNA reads TGTGCCACCAGTGACCCCGGGACATCAGCCGCAAATGAGCAGTTCTTC.

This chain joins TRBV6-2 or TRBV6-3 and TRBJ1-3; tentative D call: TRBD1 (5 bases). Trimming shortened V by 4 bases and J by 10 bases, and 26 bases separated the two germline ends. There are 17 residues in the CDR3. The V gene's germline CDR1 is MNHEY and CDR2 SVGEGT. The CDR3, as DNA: TGTGCCAGCAGTTCGGCGGAGCTCACAGGTCCAGCTGGTACCATATATTTT. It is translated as CASSSAELTGPAGTIYF.

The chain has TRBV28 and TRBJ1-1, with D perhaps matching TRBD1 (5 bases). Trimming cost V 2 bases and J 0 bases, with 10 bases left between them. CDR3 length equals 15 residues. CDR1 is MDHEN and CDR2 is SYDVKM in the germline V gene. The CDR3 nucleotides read TGTGCCAGCAGTTTACTTGGGACGGTGAACACTGAAGCTTTCTTT. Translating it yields CASSLLGTVNTEAFF. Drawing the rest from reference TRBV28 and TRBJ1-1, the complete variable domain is DVKVTQSSRYLVKRTGEKVFLECVQDMDHENMFWYRQDPGLGLRLIYFSYDVKMKEKGDIPEGYSVSREKKERFSLILESASTNQTSMYLCASSLLGTVNTEAFFGQGTRLTVV.

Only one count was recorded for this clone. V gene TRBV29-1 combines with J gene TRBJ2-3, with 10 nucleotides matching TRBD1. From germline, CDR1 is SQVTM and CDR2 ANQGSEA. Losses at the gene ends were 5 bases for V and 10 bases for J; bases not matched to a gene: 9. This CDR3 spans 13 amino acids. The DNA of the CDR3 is TGCAGCGTTACCGGGACAGGGGATTACTCGCAGTATTTT. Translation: CSVTGTGDYSQYF.

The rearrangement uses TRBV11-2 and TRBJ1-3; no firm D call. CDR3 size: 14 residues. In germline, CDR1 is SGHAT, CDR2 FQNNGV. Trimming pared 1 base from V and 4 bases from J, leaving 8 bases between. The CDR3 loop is CASSLGGGGNTIYF. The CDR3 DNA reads TGTGCCAGCAGCTTAGGTGGAGGAGGAAACACCATATATTTT. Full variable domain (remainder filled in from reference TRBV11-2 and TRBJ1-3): EAGVAQSPRYKIIEKRQSVAFWCNPISGHATLYWYQQILGQGPKLLIQFQNNGVVDDSQLPKDRFSAERLKGVDSTLKIQPAKLEDSAVYLCASSLGGGGNTIYFGEGSWLTVV.

This CDR3 is CASGLGVFQPQHF. In DNA form, the CDR3 reads TGTGCCAGCGGATTAGGGGTTTTCCAGCCCCAGCATTTT. The chain couples TRBV12-3 or TRBV12-4 to TRBJ1-5; a weak D match, TRBD1 (5 bases). This CDR3 has 13 residues. Trimming took off 8 bases at V and 7 bases at J, with 15 bases between the two ends.

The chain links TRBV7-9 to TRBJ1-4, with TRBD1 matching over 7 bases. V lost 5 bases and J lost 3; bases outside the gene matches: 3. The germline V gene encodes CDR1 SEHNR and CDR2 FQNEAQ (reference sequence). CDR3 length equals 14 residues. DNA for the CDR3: TGTGCCAGCAGCCCGGGACAGCCTAATGAAAAACTGTTTTTT. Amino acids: CASSPGQPNEKLFF. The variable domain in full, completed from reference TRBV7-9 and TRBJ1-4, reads DTGVSQNPRHKITKRGQNVTFRCDPISEHNRLYWYRQTLGQGPEFLTYFQNEAQLEKSRLLSDRFSAERPKGSFSTLEIQRTEQGDSAMYLCASSPGQPNEKLFFGSGTQLSVL.

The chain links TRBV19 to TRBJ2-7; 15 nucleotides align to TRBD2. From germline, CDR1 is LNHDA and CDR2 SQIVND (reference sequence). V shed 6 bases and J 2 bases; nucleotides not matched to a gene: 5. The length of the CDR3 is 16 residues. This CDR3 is CASSGLAGGGAYEQYF. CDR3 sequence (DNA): TGTGCCAGTAGCGGACTAGCGGGAGGGGGGGCCTACGAGCAGTACTTC.

The CDR3 sequence is CASSLGGLVTEAFF. The CDR3 region has the DNA TGTGCCAGCAGTTTAGGAGGTTTAGTCACTGAAGCTTTCTTT. The gene calls are TRBV27 and TRBJ1-1; D gene unclear. Trimming removed 2 bases from V and 4 bases from J, with 11 bases in between. The CDR3 totals 14 residues. CDR1 is MNHEY, CDR2 SMNVEV, per germline (reference sequence).

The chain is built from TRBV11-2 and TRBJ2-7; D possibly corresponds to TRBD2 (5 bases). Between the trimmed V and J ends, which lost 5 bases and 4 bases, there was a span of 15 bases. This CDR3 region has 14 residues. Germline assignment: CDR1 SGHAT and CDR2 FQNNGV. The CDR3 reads CASSIASLDYEQYF. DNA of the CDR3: TGTGCCAGCAGCATAGCTAGCTTGGATTACGAGCAGTACTTC.

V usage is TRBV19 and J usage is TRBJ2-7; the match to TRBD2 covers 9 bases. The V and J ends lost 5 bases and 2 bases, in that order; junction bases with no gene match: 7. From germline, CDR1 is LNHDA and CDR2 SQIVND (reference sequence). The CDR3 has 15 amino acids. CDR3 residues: CASSPRLAVPYEQYF. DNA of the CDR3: TGTGCCAGTAGTCCACGACTAGCGGTTCCCTACGAGCAGTACTTC. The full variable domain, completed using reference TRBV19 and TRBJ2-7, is DGGITQSPKYLFRKEGQNVTLSCEQNLNHDAMYWYRQDPGQGLRLIYYSQIVNDFQKGDIAEGYSVSREKKESFPLTVTSAQKNPTAFYLCASSPRLAVPYEQYFGPGTRLTVT.

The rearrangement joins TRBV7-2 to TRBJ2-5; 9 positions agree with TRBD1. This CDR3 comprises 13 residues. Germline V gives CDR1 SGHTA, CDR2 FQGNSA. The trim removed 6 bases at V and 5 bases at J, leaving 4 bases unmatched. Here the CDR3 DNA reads TGTGCCAGCAGGAGGACAGGGGTGGAGACCCAGTACTTC. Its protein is CASRRTGVETQYF.

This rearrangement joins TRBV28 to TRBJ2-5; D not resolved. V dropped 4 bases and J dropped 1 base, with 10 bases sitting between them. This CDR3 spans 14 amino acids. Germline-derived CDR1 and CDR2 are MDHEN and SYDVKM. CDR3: CASSSGPPQETQYF. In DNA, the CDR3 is TGTGCCAGCAGTTCCGGACCACCCCAAGAGACCCAGTACTTC.

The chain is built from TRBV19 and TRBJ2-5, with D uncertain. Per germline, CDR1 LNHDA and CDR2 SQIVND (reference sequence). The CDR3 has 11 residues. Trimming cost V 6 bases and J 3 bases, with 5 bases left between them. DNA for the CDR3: TGTGCCAGTAGAATTGAAGAGACCCAGTACTTC. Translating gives CASRIEETQYF.

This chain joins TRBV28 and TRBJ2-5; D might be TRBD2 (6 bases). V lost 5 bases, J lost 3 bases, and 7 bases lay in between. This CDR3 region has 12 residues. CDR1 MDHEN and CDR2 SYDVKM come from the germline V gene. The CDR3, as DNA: TGTGCCAGCAGTGAGCGGGAAGAGACCCAGTACTTC. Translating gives CASSEREETQYF.